This T cell receptor (beta chain) emerged from a study of T-cell reconstitution after alpha-beta-depleted transplantation in children. This CDR3 is 15 amino acids long. V gave up 4 bases and J gave up 6 bases; unmatched junction bases: 7. Germline V gene lookup returns CDR1 SGHRS and CDR2 YFSETQ. This sample's TCRbeta library carried unique molecular identifier barcodes. In TCRdb, the PCR reads were re-called with MiXCR into one record per CDR3 protein. The sample includes about 460,000 distinct CDR3 sequences, about an eighth of them seen just once. The rearrangement links TRBV5-1 to TRBJ1-2, with TRBD1 matching 12 bases. The TCR originated in a female patient aged 2-9 years who had a stem cell transplant for aplastic anemia, so the T cells may come from the graft donor. This specimen consisted of PBMCs, mostly from graft donor cells, obtained 180 days after TCRalphabeta/CD19-depleted stem cell transplant. The CDR3 reads CASSAGTGGQDGYTF. As DNA, the CDR3 is TGCGCCAGCAGCGCCGGGACAGGGGGCCAAGATGGCTACACCTTC.